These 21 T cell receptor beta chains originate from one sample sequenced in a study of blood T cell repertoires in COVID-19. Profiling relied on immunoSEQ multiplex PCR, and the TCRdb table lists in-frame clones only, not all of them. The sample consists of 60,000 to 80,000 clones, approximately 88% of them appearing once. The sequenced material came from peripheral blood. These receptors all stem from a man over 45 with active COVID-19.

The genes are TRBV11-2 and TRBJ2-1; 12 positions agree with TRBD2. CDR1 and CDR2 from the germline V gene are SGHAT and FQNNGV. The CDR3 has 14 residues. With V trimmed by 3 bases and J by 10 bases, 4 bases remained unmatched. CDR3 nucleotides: TGTGCCAGCAGCTTTCTAGCGGGAGGGCCGGAGCAGTTCTTC. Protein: CASSFLAGGPEQFF.

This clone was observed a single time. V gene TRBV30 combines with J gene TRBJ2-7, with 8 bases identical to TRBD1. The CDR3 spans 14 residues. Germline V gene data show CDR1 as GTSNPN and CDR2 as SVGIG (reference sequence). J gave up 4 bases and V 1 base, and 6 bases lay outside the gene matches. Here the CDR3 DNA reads TGTGCCTGGAGTGCCGGGACAGGACTATACGAGCAGTACTTC. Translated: CAWSAGTGLYEQYF.

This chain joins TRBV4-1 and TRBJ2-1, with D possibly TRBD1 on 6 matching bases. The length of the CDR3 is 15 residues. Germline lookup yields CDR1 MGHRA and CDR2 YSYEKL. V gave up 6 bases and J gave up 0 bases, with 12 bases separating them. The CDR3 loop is CASRSRGSSYNEQFF. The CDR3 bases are TGCGCCAGCAGGTCAAGGGGGAGCTCCTACAATGAGCAGTTCTTC.

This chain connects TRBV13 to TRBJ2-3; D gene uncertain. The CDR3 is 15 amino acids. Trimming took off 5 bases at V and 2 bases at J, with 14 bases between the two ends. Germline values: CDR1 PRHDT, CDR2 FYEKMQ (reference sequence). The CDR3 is CASSPLTGITDTQYF. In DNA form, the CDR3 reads TGTGCCAGCAGCCCTCTTACGGGTATCACAGATACGCAGTATTTT.

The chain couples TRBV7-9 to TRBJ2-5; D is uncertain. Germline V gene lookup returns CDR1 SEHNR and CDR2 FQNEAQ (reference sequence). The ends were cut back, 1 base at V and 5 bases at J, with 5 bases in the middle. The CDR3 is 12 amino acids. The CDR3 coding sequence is TGTGCCAGCAGCTTAGGTCGGGAGACCCAGTACTTC. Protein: CASSLGRETQYF.

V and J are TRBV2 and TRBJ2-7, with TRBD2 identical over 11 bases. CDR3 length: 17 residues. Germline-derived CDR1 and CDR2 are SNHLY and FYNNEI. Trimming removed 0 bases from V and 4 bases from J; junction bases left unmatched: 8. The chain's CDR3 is CASSEALRLAGGYEQYF. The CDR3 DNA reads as TGTGCCAGCAGTGAAGCGCTTCGGCTAGCGGGGGGATACGAGCAGTACTTC.

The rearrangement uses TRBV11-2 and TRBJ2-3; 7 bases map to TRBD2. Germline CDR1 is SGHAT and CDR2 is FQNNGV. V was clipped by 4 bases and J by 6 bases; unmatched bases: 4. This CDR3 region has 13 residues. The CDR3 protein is CASSWEGVDTQYF. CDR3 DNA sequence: TGTGCCAGCAGCTGGGAGGGTGTGGATACGCAGTATTTT.

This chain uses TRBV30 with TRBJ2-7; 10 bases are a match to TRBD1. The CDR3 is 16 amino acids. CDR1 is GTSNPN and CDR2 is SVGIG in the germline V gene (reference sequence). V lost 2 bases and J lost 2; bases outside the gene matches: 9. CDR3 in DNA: TGTGCCTGGAGTATTGGTGCTGGGACAGGGGCCTACGAGCAGTACTTC. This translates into CAWSIGAGTGAYEQYF.

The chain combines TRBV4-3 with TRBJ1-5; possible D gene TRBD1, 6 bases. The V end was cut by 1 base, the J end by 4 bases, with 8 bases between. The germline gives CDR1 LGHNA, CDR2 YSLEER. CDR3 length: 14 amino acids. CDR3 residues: CASSQGTVNQPQHF. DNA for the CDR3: TGCGCCAGCAGCCAAGGGACAGTGAATCAGCCCCAGCATTTT.

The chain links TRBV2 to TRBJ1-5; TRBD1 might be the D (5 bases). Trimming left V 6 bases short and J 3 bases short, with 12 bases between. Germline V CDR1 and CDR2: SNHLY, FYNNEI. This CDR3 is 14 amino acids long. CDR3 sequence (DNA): TGTGCCAGCAGCCAGGGCGCAAACAATCAGCCCCAGCATTTT. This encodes CASSQGANNQPQHF.

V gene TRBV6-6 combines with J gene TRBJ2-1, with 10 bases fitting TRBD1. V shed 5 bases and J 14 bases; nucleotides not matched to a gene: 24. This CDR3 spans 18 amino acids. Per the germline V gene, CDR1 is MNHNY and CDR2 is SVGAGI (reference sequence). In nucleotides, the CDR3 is TGTGCCAGCAGTCCGGACAGGGGGGTCCACCAAGGTCATGTTGCTGAGTTCTTC. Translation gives CASSPDRGVHQGHVAEFF.

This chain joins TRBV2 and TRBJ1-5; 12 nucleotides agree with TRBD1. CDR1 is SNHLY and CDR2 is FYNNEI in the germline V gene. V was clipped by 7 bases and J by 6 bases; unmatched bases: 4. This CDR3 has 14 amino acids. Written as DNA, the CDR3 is TGTGCCAGCACTTGGGACAGGGGGCTTCAGCCCCAGCATTTT. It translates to CASTWDRGLQPQHF.

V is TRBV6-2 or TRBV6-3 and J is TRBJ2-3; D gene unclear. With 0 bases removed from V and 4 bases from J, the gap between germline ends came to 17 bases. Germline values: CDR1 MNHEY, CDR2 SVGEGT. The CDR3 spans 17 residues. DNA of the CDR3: TGTGCCAGCAGTTACTCGACTCGCGGTGGGTTAGCAGATACGCAGTATTTT. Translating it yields CASSYSTRGGLADTQYF.

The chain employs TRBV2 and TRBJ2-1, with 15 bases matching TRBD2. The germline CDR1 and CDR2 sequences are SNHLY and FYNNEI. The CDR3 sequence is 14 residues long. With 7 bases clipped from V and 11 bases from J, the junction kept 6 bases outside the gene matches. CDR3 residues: CASTGLAGGQKQFF. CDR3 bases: TGTGCCAGCACCGGACTAGCGGGGGGGCAAAAGCAGTTCTTC.

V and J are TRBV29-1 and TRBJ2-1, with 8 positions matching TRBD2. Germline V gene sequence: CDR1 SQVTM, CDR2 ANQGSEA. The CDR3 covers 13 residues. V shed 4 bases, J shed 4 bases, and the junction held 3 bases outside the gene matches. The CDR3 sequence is CSVGSGGYNEQFF. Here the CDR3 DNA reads TGCAGCGTTGGGTCGGGAGGGTACAATGAGCAGTTCTTC.

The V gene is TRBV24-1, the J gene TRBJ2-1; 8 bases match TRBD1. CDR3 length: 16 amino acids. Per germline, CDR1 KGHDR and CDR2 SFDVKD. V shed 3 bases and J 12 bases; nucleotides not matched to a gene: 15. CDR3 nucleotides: TGTGCCACCAGTGATCCTTTGGATACAGGGGGTGAGAGGCAGTTCTTC. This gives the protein CATSDPLDTGGERQFF.

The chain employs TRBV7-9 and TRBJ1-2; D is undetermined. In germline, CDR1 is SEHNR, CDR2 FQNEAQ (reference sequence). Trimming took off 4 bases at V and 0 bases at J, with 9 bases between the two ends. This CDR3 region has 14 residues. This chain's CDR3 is CASSYNTANYGYTF. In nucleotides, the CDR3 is TGTGCCAGCAGCTATAACACAGCTAACTATGGCTACACCTTC.

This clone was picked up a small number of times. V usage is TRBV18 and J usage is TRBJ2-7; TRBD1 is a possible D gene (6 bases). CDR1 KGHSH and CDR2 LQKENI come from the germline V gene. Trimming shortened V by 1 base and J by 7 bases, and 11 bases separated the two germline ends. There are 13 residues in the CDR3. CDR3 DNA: TGTGCCAGCTCACCACAACAACAGGGTGAGCAGTACTTC. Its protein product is CASSPQQQGEQYF.

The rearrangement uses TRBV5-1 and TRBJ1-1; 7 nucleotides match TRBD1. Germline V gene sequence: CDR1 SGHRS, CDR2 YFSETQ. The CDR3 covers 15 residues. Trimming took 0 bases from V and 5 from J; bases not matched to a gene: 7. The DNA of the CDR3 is TGCGCCAGCAGCTTGGCGGCAGGGGGAGGAACTGAAGCTTTCTTT. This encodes CASSLAAGGGTEAFF.

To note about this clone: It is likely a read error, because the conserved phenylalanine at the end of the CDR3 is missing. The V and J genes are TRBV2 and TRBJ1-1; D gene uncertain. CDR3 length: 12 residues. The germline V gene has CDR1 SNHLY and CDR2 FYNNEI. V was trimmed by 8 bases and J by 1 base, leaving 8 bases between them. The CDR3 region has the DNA TGTGCCAGCGACGACTCGAACACTGAAGCTTTCCTT. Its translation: CASDDSNTEAFL.

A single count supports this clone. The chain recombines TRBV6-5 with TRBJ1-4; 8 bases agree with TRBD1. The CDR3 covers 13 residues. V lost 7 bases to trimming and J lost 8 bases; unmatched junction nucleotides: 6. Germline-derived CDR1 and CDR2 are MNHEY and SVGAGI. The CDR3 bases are TGTGCCAGCAAGGACAGGGAAGAGGAAAAACTGTTTTTT. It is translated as CASKDREEEKLFF.